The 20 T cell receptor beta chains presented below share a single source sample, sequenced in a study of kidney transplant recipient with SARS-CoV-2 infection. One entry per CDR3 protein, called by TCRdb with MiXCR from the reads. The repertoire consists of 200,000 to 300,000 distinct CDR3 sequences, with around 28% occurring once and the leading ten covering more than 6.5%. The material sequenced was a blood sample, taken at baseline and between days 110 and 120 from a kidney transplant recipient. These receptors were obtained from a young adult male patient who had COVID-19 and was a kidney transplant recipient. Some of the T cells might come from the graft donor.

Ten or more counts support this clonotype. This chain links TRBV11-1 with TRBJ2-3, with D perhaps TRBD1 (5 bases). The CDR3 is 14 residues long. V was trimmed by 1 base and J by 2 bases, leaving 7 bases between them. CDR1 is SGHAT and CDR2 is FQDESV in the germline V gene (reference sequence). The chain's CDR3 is CASSLGQNTDTQYF. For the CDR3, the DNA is TGTGCCAGCAGCTTAGGACAGAACACAGATACGCAGTATTTT.

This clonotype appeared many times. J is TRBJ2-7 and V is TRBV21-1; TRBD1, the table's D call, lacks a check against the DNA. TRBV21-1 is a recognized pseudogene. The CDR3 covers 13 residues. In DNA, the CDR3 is TGTGCCAGCTACCGGGAAGATGGCTACGAGCAGTACTTC. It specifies CASYREDGYEQYF.

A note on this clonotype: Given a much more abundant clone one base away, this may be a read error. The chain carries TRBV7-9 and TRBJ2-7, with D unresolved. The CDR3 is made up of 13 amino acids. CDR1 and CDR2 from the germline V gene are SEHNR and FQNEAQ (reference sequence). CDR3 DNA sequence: TGTGCCGGCAGCTTAGCCCTCGATTACGAGCAGTACTTC. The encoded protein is CAGSLALDYEQYF.

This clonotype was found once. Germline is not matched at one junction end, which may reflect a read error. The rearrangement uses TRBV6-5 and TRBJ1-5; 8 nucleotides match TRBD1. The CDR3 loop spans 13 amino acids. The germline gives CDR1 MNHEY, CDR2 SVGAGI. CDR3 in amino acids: CAGTPDREQPRHF. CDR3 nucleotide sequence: TGTGCCGGCACCCCGGACAGGGAGCAGCCCCGGCATTTT.

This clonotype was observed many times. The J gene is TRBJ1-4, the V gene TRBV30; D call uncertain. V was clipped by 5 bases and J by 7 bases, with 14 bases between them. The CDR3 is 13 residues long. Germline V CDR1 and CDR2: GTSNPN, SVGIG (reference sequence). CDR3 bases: TGTGCCTGGGGTACGCTGCAAAGTGAAAAACTGTTTTTT. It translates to CAWGTLQSEKLFF.

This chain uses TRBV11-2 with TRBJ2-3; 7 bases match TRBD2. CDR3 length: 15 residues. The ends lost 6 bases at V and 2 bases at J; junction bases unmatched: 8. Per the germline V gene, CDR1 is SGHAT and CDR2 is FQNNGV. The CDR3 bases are TGTGCCAGCAGGCAACGGGACTACCCCACAGATACGCAGTATTTT. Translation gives CASRQRDYPTDTQYF.

DNA of the CDR3: TGTGGCAGGACGGCCAGGATAACACAAAGTCGGGCCAACGTCCTGACTTTC. Translating it yields CGRTARITQSRANVLTF. This sequence joins TRBV8-2 and TRBJ2-6. TRBV8-2 is marked as a pseudogene. The CDR3 runs 17 residues.

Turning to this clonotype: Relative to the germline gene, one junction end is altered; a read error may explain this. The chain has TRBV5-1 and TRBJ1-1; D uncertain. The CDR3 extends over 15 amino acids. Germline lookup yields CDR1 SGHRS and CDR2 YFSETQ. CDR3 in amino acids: CASSPPLVGNTEAFF. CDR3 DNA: TGCGCCAGCAGCCCGCCCCTAGTCGGGAACACCGAAGCTTTCTTT. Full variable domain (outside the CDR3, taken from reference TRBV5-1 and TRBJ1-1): KAGVTQTPRYLIKTRGQQVTLSCSPISGHRSVSWYQQTPGQGLQFLFEYFSETQRNKGNFPGRFSGRQFSNSRSEMNVSTLELGDSALYLCASSPPLVGNTEAFFGQGTRLTVV.

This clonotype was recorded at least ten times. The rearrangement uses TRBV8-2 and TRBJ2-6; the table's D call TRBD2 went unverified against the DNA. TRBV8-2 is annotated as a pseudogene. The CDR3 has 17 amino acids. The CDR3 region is CGMCGRITQSRANVLTF. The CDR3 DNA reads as TGTGGCATGTGCGGGAGGATAACACAAAGTCGGGCCAACGTCCTGACTTTC.

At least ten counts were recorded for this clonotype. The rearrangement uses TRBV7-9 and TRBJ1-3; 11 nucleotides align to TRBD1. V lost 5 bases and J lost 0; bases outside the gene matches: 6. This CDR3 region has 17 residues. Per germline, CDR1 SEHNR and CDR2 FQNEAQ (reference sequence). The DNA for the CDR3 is TGTGCCAGCAGCACAGGGACAGGGGGTGGCTCTGGAAACACCATATATTTT. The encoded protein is CASSTGTGGGSGNTIYF.

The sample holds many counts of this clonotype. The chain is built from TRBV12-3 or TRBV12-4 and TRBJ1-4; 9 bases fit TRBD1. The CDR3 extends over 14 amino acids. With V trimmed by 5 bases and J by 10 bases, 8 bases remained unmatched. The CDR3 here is CASSPWGQGGKLFF. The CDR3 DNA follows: TGTGCCAGCAGTCCCTGGGGACAGGGAGGAAAACTGTTTTTT.

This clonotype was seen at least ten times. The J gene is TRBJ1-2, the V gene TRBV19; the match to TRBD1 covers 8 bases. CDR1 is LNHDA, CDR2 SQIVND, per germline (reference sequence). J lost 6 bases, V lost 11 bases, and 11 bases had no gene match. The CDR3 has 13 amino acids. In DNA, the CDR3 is TGTGCCGCTCGATTCGGGACAGGAAATGGCTACACCTTC. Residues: CAARFGTGNGYTF.

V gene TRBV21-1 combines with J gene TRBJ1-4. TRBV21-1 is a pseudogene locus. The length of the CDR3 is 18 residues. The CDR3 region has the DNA TGTGCCGGCAGACACGAAGTTAGCTACAAGGTGCATAATGAAAAACTGTTTTTT. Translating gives CAGRHEVSYKVHNEKLFF.

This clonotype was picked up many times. CDR3 DNA: TGTGCCAGCAGCCCCGCGGGGGGAAATTCACCCCTCCACTTT. Translating gives CASSPAGGNSPLHF. The chain couples TRBV12-3 or TRBV12-4 to TRBJ1-6; D perhaps matches TRBD1 (5 bases). This CDR3 is built from 14 residues. Trimming took 6 bases from V and 7 from J, leaving 13 bases between them.

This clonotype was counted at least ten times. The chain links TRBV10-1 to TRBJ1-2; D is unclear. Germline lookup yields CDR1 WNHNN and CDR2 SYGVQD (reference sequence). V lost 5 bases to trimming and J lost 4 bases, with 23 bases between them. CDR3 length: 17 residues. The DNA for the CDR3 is TGCGCCAGCAGTCCTGAGTCAAGATCGCGAAAGACCTATGGCTACACCTTC. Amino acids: CASSPESRSRKTYGYTF.

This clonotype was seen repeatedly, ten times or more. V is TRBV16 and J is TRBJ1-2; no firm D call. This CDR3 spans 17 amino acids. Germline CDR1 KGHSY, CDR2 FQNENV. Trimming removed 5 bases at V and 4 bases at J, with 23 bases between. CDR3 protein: CASSSASVVRKTYGYTF. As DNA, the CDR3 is TGTGCCAGCAGCTCCGCATCGGTCGTTAGAAAGACCTATGGCTACACCTTC. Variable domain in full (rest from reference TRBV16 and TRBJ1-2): GEEVAQTPKHLVRGEGQKAKLYCAPIKGHSYVFWYQQVLKNEFKFLISFQNENVFDETGMPKERFSAKCLPNSPCSLEIQATKLEDSAVYFCASSSASVVRKTYGYTFGSGTRLTVV.

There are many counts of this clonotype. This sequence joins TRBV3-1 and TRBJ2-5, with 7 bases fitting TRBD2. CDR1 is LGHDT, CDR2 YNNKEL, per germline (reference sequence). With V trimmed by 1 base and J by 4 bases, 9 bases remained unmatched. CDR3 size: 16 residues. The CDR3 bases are TGTGCCAGCAGCCAAGCTGTGGGAGGGCCAAGAGAGACCCAGTACTTC. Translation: CASSQAVGGPRETQYF.

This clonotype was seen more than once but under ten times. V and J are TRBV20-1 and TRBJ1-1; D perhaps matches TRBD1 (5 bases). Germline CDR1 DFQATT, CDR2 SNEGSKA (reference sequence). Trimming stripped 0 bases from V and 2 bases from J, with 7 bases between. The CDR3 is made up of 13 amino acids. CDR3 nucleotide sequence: TGCAGTGCTAGAGAGACAGTAAACACTGAAGCTTTCTTT. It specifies CSARETVNTEAFF.

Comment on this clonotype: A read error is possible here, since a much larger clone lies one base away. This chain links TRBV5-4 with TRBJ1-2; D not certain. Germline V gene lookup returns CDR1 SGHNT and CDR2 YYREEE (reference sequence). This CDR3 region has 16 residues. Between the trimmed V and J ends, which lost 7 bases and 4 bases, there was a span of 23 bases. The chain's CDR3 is CASLWIAPGKTYGYTF. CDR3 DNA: TGTGCCAGCTTATGGATCGCACCAGGAAAGACCTATGGCTACACCTTC. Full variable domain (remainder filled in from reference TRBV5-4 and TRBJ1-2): ETGVTQSPTHLIKTRGQQVTLRCSSQSGHNTVSWYQQALGQGPQFIFQYYREEENGRGNFPPRFSGLQFPNYSSELNVNALELDDSALYLCASLWIAPGKTYGYTFGSGTRLTVV.

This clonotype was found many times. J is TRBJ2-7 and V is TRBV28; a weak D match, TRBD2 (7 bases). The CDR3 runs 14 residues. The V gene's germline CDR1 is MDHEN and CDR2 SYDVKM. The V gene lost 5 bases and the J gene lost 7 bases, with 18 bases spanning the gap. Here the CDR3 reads CASSPWGRGGEQYF. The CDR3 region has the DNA TGTGCCAGCAGTCCCTGGGGCAGGGGAGGGGAGCAGTACTTC.